The present TCR beta chain was sequenced within a study of T cells in women clearing cervical HPV infection. Study context: Women with histologically confirmed HPV16-related CIN3 or worse, 2 with invasive cancer, served as cases. Only a few women had HLA typing results available. The study, taken as a whole, reports: CIN3+ cases had significantly higher TCR richness than controls; evenness did not differ.

Details on this clone: No antigen is known for it. The CDR3 end lies 3 residues beyond the end of the read and is filled in from the germline J gene.

All participants had a single incident cervical HPV16 infection, and prevalent HPV16 infections were excluded. The germline gives CDR1 SGHNT, CDR2 YENEEA. V was clipped by 2 bases and J by 7 bases; unmatched bases: 3. The CDR3 length is 14 residues. TCRdb's copy holds only in-frame clones and misses some; the assay was immunoSEQ multiplex PCR. The sample has 25,000 to 35,000 clones. The sequence was obtained from a woman aged 18-70 years with a cervical HPV16 infection that either progressed to CIN3+ or cleared (not recorded which). Material: blood buffy coat. V usage is TRBV11-3 and J usage is TRBJ2-2, with 8 positions matching TRBD1. The CDR3 region is CASSLLTGVGELFF. The sequenced CDR3 bases are TGTGCCAGCAGCTTACTGACAGGGGTCGGGGAG.